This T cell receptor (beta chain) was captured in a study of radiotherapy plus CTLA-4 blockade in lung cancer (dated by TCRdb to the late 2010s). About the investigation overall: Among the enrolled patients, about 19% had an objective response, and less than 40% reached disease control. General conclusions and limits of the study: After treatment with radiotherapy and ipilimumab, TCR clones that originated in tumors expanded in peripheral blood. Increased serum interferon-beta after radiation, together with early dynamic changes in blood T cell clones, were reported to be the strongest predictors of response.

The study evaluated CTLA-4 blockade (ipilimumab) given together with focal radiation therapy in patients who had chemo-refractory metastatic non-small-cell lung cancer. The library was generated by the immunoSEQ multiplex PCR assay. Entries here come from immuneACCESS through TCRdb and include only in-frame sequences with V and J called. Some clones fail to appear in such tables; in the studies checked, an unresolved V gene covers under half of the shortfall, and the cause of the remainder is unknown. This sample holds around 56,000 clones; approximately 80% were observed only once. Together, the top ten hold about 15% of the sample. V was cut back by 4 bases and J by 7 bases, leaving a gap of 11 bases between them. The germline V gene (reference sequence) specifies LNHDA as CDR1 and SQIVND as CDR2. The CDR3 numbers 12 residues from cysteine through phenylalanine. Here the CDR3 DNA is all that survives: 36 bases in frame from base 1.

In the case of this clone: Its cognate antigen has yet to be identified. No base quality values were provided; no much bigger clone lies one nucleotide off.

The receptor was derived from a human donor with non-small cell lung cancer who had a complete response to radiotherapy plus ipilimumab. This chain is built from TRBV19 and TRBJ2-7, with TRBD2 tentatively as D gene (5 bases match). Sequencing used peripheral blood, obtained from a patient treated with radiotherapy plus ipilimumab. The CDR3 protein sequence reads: CASSTPPGEQYF. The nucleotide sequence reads TGTGCCAGTAGTACCCCCCCGGGGGAGCAGTACTTC.